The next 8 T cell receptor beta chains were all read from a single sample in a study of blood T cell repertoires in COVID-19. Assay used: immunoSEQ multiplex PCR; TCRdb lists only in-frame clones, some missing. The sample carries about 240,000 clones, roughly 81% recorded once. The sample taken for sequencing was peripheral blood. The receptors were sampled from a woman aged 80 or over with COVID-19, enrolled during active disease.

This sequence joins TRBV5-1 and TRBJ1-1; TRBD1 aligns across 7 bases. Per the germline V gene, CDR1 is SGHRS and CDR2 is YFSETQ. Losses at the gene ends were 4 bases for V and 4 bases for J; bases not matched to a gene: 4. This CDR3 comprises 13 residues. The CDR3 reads CASSPQGGTEAFF. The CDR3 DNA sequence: TGCGCCAGCAGCCCCCAGGGGGGCACTGAAGCTTTCTTT. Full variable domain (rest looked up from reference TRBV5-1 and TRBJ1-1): KAGVTQTPRYLIKTRGQQVTLSCSPISGHRSVSWYQQTPGQGLQFLFEYFSETQRNKGNFPGRFSGRQFSNSRSEMNVSTLELGDSALYLCASSPQGGTEAFFGQGTRLTVV.

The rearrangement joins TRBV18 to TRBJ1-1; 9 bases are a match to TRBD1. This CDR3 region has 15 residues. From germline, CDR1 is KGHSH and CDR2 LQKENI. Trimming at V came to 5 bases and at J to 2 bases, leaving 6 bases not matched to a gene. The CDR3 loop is CASSSRQGENTEAFF. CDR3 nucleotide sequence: TGTGCCAGCTCATCAAGACAGGGGGAAAACACTGAAGCTTTCTTT.

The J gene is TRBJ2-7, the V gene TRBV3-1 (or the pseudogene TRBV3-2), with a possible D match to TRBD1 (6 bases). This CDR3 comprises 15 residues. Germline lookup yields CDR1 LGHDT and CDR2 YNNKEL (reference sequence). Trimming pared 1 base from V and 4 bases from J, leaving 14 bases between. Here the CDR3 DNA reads TGTGCCAGCAGCCAAGGACCAGGGGAGACTTACGAGCAGTACTTC. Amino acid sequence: CASSQGPGETYEQYF.

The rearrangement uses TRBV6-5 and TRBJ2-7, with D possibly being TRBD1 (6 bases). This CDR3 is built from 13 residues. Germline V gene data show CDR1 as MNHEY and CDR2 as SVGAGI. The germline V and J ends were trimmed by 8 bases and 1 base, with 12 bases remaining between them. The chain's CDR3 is CASSRGGSYEQYF. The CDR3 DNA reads TGTGCCAGCTCCAGGGGCGGTTCCTACGAGCAGTACTTC.

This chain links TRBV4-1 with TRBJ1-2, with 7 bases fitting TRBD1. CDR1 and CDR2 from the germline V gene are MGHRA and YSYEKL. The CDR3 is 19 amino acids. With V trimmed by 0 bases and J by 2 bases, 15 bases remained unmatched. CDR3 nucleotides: TGCGCCAGCAGCCAAGATAGAGGGGACAGCTTATCCATCAACTATGGCTACACCTTC. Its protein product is CASSQDRGDSLSINYGYTF.

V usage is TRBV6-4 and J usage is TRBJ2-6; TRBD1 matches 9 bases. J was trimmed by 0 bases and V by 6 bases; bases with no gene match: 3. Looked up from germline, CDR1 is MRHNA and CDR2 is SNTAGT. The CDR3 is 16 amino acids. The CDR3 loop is CASSGTGSSGANVLTF. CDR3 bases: TGTGCCAGCAGCGGGACAGGGAGCTCTGGGGCCAACGTCCTGACTTTC.

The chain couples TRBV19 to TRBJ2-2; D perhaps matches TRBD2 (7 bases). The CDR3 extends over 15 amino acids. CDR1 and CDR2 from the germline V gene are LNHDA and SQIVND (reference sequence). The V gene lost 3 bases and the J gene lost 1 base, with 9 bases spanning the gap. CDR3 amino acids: CASSMGGGNTGELFF. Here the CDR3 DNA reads TGTGCCAGTAGTATGGGAGGGGGGAACACCGGGGAGCTGTTTTTT.

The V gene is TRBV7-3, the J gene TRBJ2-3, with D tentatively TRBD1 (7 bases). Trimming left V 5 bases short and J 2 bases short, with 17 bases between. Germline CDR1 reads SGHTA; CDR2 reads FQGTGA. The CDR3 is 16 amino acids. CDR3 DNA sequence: TGTGCCAGCAGCCGCTCTGGGGGGACAGCCACAGATACGCAGTATTTT. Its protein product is CASSRSGGTATDTQYF.